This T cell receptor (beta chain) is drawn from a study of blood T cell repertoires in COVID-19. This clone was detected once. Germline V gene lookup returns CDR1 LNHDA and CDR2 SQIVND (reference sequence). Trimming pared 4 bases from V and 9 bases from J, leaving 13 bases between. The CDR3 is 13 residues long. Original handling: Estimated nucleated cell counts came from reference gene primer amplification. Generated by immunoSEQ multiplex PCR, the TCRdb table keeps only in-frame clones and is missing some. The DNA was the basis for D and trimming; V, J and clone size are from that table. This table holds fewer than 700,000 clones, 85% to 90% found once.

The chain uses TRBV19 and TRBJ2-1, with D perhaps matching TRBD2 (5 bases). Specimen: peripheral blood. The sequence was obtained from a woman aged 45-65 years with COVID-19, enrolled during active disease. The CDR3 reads CASSNPHGGEQFF. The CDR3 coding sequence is TGTGCCAGTAGTAATCCACATGGAGGTGAGCAGTTCTTC.